This T cell receptor beta chain was captured by sequencing in a study of blood T cell repertoires in COVID-19. As for the study in general: Specimens from acute and convalescent COVID-19 originated in the United States, Italy and Spain. PBMCs, B-cell-depleted T cells, or T cells were the source of the cDNA or gDNA that made up the material.

The CDR3 covers 12 residues. V gave up 6 bases and J gave up 6 bases, with 12 bases separating them. Germline-derived CDR1 and CDR2 are MDHEN and SYDVKM. As handled by the study authors: Amplification of reference gene primers provided the estimated nucleated cell counts. Data came from immunoSEQ multiplex PCR; TCRdb stores just in-frame clones and leaves some out. The V and J calls and the clone size are those of that table, but D and trimming were determined from the DNA. The sample holds fewer than 200,000 clones, around 90% seen once. This sequence joins TRBV28 and TRBJ2-7, with D tentatively TRBD2 (6 bases). This receptor was identified in a man aged 45-65 years with acute or convalescent COVID-19. The source material was peripheral blood. The CDR3 region has the DNA TGTGCCAGCAGCCCCGCGCGGGGCGAGCAGTACTTC. As protein: CASSPARGEQYF.